Listed below are T cell receptor beta chains from one sample, sequenced in a study of blood T cells in healthy people across ages. TCRdb itself ran the 5' RACE reads through MiXCR, one entry per CDR3 protein. The data contain 1.5 million to 2 million distinct CDR3 sequences, around 50% of them singletons. Sample: blood. Source of these receptors: a woman aged 40 to 50 in good health. CDR3s include the opening cysteine and the closing phenylalanine or tryptophan. A D gene is named only where the DNA matches it firmly. Size tells how often a clone was seen (once, few, many) or the class of an expanded clone, and some rows leave it out.

size,J,D,V,DNA,CDR3
few,TRBJ2-6,TRBD1,TRBV28,TGTGCCAGCAGTGCTTGGACAGGGGGCGATTCATCTGGGGCCAACGTCCTGACTTTC,CASSAWTGGDSSGANVLTF
.,TRBJ1-2,TRBD1,TRBV27,TGTGCCAGCAGTTTATCAGCCAGGGGGCTTATCTATGGCTACACCTTC,CASSLSARGLIYGYTF
few,TRBJ1-2,.,TRBV4-2,TGTGCCAGCAGCCAAGATCCACAAGTCCAGAACTATGGCTACACCTTC,CASSQDPQVQNYGYTF
few,TRBJ2-4,.,TRBV20-1,TGCAGTGCTTCCCGGGACATCGTAGCCAAAAACATTCAGTACTTC,CSASRDIVAKNIQYF
.,TRBJ2-7,.,TRBV20-1,TGCAGTGCTAGAGCTCCTGGGGGCGGACTCTACGAGCAGTACTTC,CSARAPGGGLYEQYF
.,TRBJ1-2,.,TRBV7-8,TGTGCCAGCAGCGTAGCTGGCCTTTCGAGAGGCTACACCTTC,CASSVAGLSRGYTF
few,TRBJ2-5,.,TRBV28,TGTGCCAGCAGTTGGAGGGGGGAGCAGTACTTC,CASSWRGEQYF
.,TRBJ2-5,.,TRBV6-1,TGTGCCAGCTGCACAGGCCGGACATACCAAGAGACCCAGTACTTC,CASCTGRTYQETQYF
.,TRBJ2-3,TRBD2,TRBV27,TGTGCCAGCAGGGCTAGCGGGGGGGCGCGAGATACGCAGTATTTT,CASRASGGARDTQYF
.,TRBJ2-3,.,TRBV3-1,TGTGCCAGCAGCCAACGACTAGTCACAGATACGCAGTATTTT,CASSQRLVTDTQYF
few,TRBJ2-1,.,TRBV5-1,TGCGCCAGCAGCTTGGAACAGGAGATCTACAATGAGCAGTTCTTC,CASSLEQEIYNEQFF
.,TRBJ2-1,TRBD2,TRBV4-3,TGCGCCAGCAGCCAAGTGCATAACGGGGGGTTGTACAATGAGCAGTTCTTC,CASSQVHNGGLYNEQFF
few,TRBJ2-1,.,TRBV20-1,TGCAGTGCTAGGGACAGCGGTGAGCAGTTCTTC,CSARDSGEQFF
.,TRBJ2-5,.,TRBV20-1,TGCAGTGCTAGTTCCTGGGAGCGGGAAGAGACCCAGTACTTC,CSASSWEREETQYF
.,TRBJ1-2,.,TRBV6-2/TRBV6-3,TGTGCCAGCAGCGACAGCGCCTACTATGGCTACACCTTC,CASSDSAYYGYTF
few,TRBJ2-1,.,TRBV7-9,TGTGCCAGCAGCTTAGCCGCGAACAATGAGCAGTTCTTC,CASSLAANNEQFF
.,TRBJ2-5,TRBD1,TRBV20-1,TGCAGTGCTGCTGACAGGGTCGAGACCCAGTACTTC,CSAADRVETQYF
.,TRBJ2-1,.,TRBV24-1,TGTGCCACCAGTGACGCGAGTCCCAATGAGCAGTTCTTC,CATSDASPNEQFF
many,TRBJ2-1,.,TRBV5-1,TGTGCCAGCAGCTTAGTTGAGAATGAGCAGTTCTTC,CASSLVENEQFF
.,TRBJ1-2,.,TRBV9,TGTGCCAGCAGCGTAGTACAGGGAAGTGGCTACACCTTC,CASSVVQGSGYTF
.,TRBJ2-5,.,TRBV2,TGTGCCAGCAGTGCCGACGTGGGTCGGCAGTACTTC,CASSADVGRQYF
few,TRBJ2-5,TRBD1,TRBV6-1,TGTGCCAGCAGCTTACAGGGGATCCAAGAGACCCAGTACTTC,CASSLQGIQETQYF
.,TRBJ2-7,.,TRBV6-2/TRBV6-3,TGTGCCAGCAGTACTGCGCCGGAGCAGTACTTC,CASSTAPEQYF
.,TRBJ1-1,.,TRBV9,TGTGCCAGCAGCGTAGAAGGGGTGTGGGGGCCAGGGTCAATGATGAACACTGAAGCTTTCTTT,CASSVEGVWGPGSMMNTEAFF
.,TRBJ2-7,TRBD1,TRBV7-9,TGTGCCAGCAGCTTAGAACAGGGGGGCTCCTACAATGAGCAGTACTTC,CASSLEQGGSYNEQYF
.,TRBJ1-4,.,TRBV4-3,TGCACCAGCAGCCTCCAGGGAGAGGAGGAAAAACTGTTTTTT,CTSSLQGEEEKLFF
.,TRBJ1-2,.,TRBV7-9,TGTGCCGGCAGCTTAGTAGCCACGCCGAACTATGGCTACACCTTC,CAGSLVATPNYGYTF
few,TRBJ2-3,.,TRBV7-2,TGTGCCAGCAGCTTAACGAGTCTAGGGACAGATACGCAGTATTTT,CASSLTSLGTDTQYF
.,TRBJ2-3,TRBD2,TRBV4-3,TGCGCCAGCAGCACCGGCGCGGGGGGGCATGGAGATACGCAGTATTTT,CASSTGAGGHGDTQYF
few,TRBJ1-2,TRBD1,TRBV6-2/TRBV6-3,TGTGCCAGCAGCGGACAGGCCCTAGGGGGCTACACCTTC,CASSGQALGGYTF
few,TRBJ2-5,.,TRBV27,TGTGCCAGCAGTTTCCTCTCTCGGGGCGCACAAGAGACCCAGTACTTC,CASSFLSRGAQETQYF
.,TRBJ2-5,.,TRBV4-1,TGCGCCAGCAGCCAAGGGGCGGCGAATCAAGAGACCCAGTACTTC,CASSQGAANQETQYF
few,TRBJ2-7,TRBD1,TRBV6-5,TGTGCCAGCAGTCGACAGGGTTACTACGAGCAGTACTTC,CASSRQGYYEQYF
.,TRBJ1-1,.,TRBV10-3,TGTGCCATCAGTGAGTCGAGGATAGAAGCTTTCTTT,CAISESRIEAFF
many,TRBJ2-5,TRBD2,TRBV4-2,TGTGCCAGCAGCCAGGAGACTAGCGGCCAAGAGACCCAGTACTTC,CASSQETSGQETQYF
few,TRBJ2-6,TRBD1,TRBV19,TGTGCCACTCGAACGGGACAGGGATACTCTGGGGCCAACGTCCTGACTTTC,CATRTGQGYSGANVLTF
few,TRBJ2-7,.,TRBV5-1,TGCGCCAGCAGCCCCGGGGACGCCGCCTACGAGCAGTACTTC,CASSPGDAAYEQYF
few,TRBJ2-3,.,TRBV18,TGTGCCAGCTCACCATCGGCCCAGGCCAGCACAGATACGCAGTATTTT,CASSPSAQASTDTQYF
.,TRBJ1-1,TRBD1,TRBV20-1,TGCAGTGCTCCTGGACAGGGCGGGTACACTGAAGCTTTCTTT,CSAPGQGGYTEAFF
few,TRBJ2-1,.,TRBV6-1,TGTGCCAGCAGTGAAGCGTCACAGGGACACAATGAGCAGTTCTTC,CASSEASQGHNEQFF
few,TRBJ1-2,.,TRBV29-1,TGCAGCGTCGCCGGACTGTCCTATGGCTACACCTTC,CSVAGLSYGYTF
.,TRBJ2-5,TRBD1,TRBV6-2/TRBV6-3,TGTGCCAGCAGTGCCCCCGGGACAGGGGAAGAGACCCAGTACTTC,CASSAPGTGEETQYF
.,TRBJ2-5,TRBD2,TRBV20-1,TGCAGTGCTATAGGTCCTAGCGGGCAAGAGACCCAGTACTTC,CSAIGPSGQETQYF
few,TRBJ2-5,.,TRBV10-3,TGTGCCATCAGCCCCGGGCTAAGGGGCCGGGGAGAGACCCAGTACTTC,CAISPGLRGRGETQYF
few,TRBJ2-1,.,TRBV28,TGTGCCAGCACCGTTGGGGGTCCTGGACTCGCCTACAATGAGCAGTTCTTC,CASTVGGPGLAYNEQFF
.,TRBJ1-4,.,TRBV6-1,TGTGCCAGCAGTGAATGGGGACAAATGGGGGAAAAACTGTTTTTT,CASSEWGQMGEKLFF
.,TRBJ2-3,TRBD2,TRBV5-6,TGTGCCAGCAGCCTGGGACTAGCGGGATTGGTGCAGTATTTT,CASSLGLAGLVQYF
many,TRBJ2-3,TRBD2,TRBV6-5,TGTGCCAGCACCCCCGGGGGGGGAGATACGCAGTATTTT,CASTPGGGDTQYF
.,TRBJ2-5,TRBD2,TRBV24-1,TGTGCCACCAGTGTTAGCGGGGGGGGCGAGACCCAGTACTTC,CATSVSGGGETQYF
.,TRBJ1-4,TRBD1,TRBV4-2,TGTGCCAGCAGCCAGCGGACAGGGGATGAAAAACTGTTTTTT,CASSQRTGDEKLFF
.,TRBJ2-3,.,TRBV27,TGTGCCAGCAGTGTTTACAGGGCTAGCACAGATACGCAGTATTTT,CASSVYRASTDTQYF
few,TRBJ1-6,TRBD1,TRBV28,TGTGCCAGCATCTCGGCGGACAGGACTCGCAATTCACCCCTCCACTTT,CASISADRTRNSPLHF
.,TRBJ2-3,.,TRBV9,TGTGCCAGCAGGCCGAGGCAGGGGCAGAGCACAGATACGCAGTATTTT,CASRPRQGQSTDTQYF
.,TRBJ2-5,.,TRBV5-4,TGTGCCAGCAGCTTGGATTTTAGCACAGAGACCCAGTACTTC,CASSLDFSTETQYF
.,TRBJ2-1,TRBD2,TRBV20-1,TGCAGTGCCGGGACTAGGTCCTACAATGAGCAGTTCTTC,CSAGTRSYNEQFF
.,TRBJ2-5,TRBD2,TRBV7-2,TGTGCCAGCAGCCTGACCAGACTAGCGGGGGAGACCCAGTACTTC,CASSLTRLAGETQYF
few,TRBJ1-2,TRBD1,TRBV5-1,TGCGCCAGCAGCCGCGGGACAGGGAACGACTATGGCTACACCTTC,CASSRGTGNDYGYTF